The sequence of this T cell receptor beta chain was determined in a study of patients and donors after allogeneic stem cell transplantation. In this sample, this clonotype turned up a few times. TCRdb redid the calling of the RT-PCR reads with MiXCR, one entry per CDR3 protein. The sample holds about 410,000 distinct CDR3 sequences, 16% seen once. Trimming took off 5 bases at V and 0 bases at J, with 5 bases between the two ends. Germline V CDR1 and CDR2: LGHNT, FRNRAP. The CDR3 runs to 12 residues. Sequencing input: blood, either unsorted or a sorted T cell fraction (not recorded which). V gene TRBV12-5 combines with J gene TRBJ2-7; no firm D call. The TCR sequence derives from a human donor who was either an allogeneic HSCT recipient or a stem cell or donor lymphocyte infusion donor (not recorded which). It is not recorded whose cells these are; they may come from a transplant donor. The CDR3 DNA sequence: TGTGCTAGTGGTCCGCCCTCCTACGAGCAGTACTTC. Translation: CASGPPSYEQYF. The full variable domain, with the rest looked up from reference TRBV12-5 and TRBJ2-7, is DARVTQTPRHKVTEMGQEVTMRCQPILGHNTVFWYRQTMMQGLELLAYFRNRAPLDDSGMPKDRFSAEMPDATLATLKIQPSEPRDSAVYFCASGPPSYEQYFGPGTRLTVT.